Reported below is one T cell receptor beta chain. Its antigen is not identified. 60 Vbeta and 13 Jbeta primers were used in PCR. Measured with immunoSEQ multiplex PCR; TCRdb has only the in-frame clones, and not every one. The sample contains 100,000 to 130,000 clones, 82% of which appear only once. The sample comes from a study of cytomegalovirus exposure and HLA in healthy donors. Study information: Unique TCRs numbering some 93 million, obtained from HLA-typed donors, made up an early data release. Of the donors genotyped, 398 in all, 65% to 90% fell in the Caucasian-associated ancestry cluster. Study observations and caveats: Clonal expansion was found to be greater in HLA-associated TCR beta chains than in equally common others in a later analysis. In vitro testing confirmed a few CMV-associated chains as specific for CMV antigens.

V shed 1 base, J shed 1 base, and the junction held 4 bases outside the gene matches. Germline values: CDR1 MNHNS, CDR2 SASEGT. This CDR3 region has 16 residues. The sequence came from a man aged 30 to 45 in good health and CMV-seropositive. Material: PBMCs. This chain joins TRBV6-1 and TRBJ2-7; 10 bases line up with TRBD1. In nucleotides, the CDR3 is TGTGCCAGCAGTGAAGTCGACAGGGGGCTTTCCTACGAGCAGTACTTC. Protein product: CASSEVDRGLSYEQYF.